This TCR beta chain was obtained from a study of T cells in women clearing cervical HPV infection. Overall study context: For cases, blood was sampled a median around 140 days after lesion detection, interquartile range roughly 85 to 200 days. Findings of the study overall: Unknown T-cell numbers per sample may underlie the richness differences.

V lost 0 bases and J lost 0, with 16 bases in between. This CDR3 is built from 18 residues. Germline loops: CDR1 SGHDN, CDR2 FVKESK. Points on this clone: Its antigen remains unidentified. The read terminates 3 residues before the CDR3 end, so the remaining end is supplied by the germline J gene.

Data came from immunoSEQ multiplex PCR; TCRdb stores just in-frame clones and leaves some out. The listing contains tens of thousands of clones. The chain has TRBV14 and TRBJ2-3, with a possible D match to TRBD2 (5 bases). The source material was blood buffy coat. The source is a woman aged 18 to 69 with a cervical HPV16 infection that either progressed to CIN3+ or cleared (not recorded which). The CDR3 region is CASSQERASWNSTDTQYF. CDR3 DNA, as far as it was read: TGTGCCAGCAGCCAAGAGAGGGCTTCTTGGAATAGCACAGATACG.